The 11 T cell receptor beta chains below come from one sample, sequenced in a study of cytomegalovirus exposure and HLA in healthy donors. Assay used: immunoSEQ multiplex PCR; TCRdb lists only in-frame clones, some missing. This table has 200,000 to 250,000 clones, around nine tenths appearing once. The sample comprised PBMCs. The receptors were gathered from a young woman in good health and CMV-seropositive.

The sample holds one count of this clone. This chain connects TRBV5-6 to TRBJ2-7; a weak D match, TRBD1 (5 bases). This CDR3 region has 12 residues. V lost 0 bases, J lost 6 bases, and 7 bases lay in between. Germline CDR1 and CDR2: SGHDT and YYEEEE. Here the CDR3 reads CASSLGRGEQYF. The CDR3 DNA follows: TGTGCCAGCAGCTTGGGAAGGGGCGAGCAGTACTTC.

The chain combines TRBV5-8 with TRBJ2-1, with 9 bases aligning to TRBD2. The junction had 17 bases not matched to a gene; V was cut back by 9 bases and J by 1 base. The CDR3 spans 18 residues. Germline V gene sequence: CDR1 SGHTS, CDR2 YDEGEE. The CDR3 DNA reads TGTGCCACCGTCAATCCCTCCGGCGGGGGGGGTTCCTACAATGAGCAGTTCTTC. The encoded protein is CATVNPSGGGGSYNEQFF. Complete variable domain (other parts from reference TRBV5-8 and TRBJ2-1): EAGVTQSPTHLIKTRGQQATLRCSPISGHTSVYWYQQALGLGLQFLLWYDEGEERNRGNFPPRFSGRQFPNYSSELNVNALELEDSALYLCATVNPSGGGGSYNEQFFGPGTRLTVL.

Comments on this clone: At the DNA level, this CDR3 is encoded by other sequences in the same sample as well. The chain combines TRBV7-9 with TRBJ1-2, with TRBD1 as a possible D gene (6 bases). The CDR3 consists of 14 residues. CDR1 is SEHNR and CDR2 is FQNEAQ in the germline V gene (reference sequence). Deletions cut 4 bases from V and 4 bases from J, with 13 bases between. CDR3 coding DNA: TGTGCCAGCAGCTCGGACAGCTCTCCCTATGGCTACACCTTC. Translating gives CASSSDSSPYGYTF.

The chain employs TRBV30 and TRBJ2-1; 13 positions match TRBD2. The V and J ends lost 0 bases and 8 bases, in that order; junction bases with no gene match: 4. CDR1 is GTSNPN, CDR2 SVGIG, per germline (reference sequence). CDR3 length equals 15 residues. In DNA form, the CDR3 reads TGTGCCTGGAGTGTACTAGCGGGAGGGCCCTATGAGCAGTTCTTC. This sequence encodes CAWSVLAGGPYEQFF.

This clone has only one observation. This chain joins TRBV19 and TRBJ2-7; 7 bases are shared with TRBD2. The germline V gene encodes CDR1 LNHDA and CDR2 SQIVND (reference sequence). V gave up 3 bases and J gave up 2 bases; unmatched junction bases: 4. CDR3 length: 14 residues. DNA for the CDR3: TGTGCCAGTAGTATTGCGGGAGCCACCTACGAGCAGTACTTC. It specifies CASSIAGATYEQYF.

V gene TRBV7-8 combines with J gene TRBJ2-7; possible D gene TRBD2, 6 bases. The CDR3 extends over 14 amino acids. V was pared by 2 bases and J by 4 bases, with 12 bases between. Germline V gives CDR1 SGHVS, CDR2 FQNEAQ. CDR3 bases: TGTGCCAGCAGCTTAACTAGCCAGGCGTACGAGCAGTACTTC. Translation: CASSLTSQAYEQYF.

The V gene is TRBV9, the J gene TRBJ1-2; 9 bases are a match to TRBD1. CDR3 size: 15 residues. Germline assignment: CDR1 SGDLS and CDR2 YYNGEE. V was pared by 4 bases and J by 6 bases, with 10 bases of the junction left unmatched. For the CDR3, the DNA is TGTGCCAGCAGCCCGGGGGACAGGGTTTCGGATGGCTACACCTTC. Amino acids: CASSPGDRVSDGYTF. The complete variable domain, with remaining parts taken from reference TRBV9 and TRBJ1-2, reads DSGVTQTPKHLITATGQRVTLRCSPRSGDLSVYWYQQSLDQGLQFLIQYYNGEERAKGNILERFSAQQFPDLHSELNLSSLELGDSALYFCASSPGDRVSDGYTFGSGTRLTVV.

This clone has only one observation. CDR3 coding DNA: TGCGCCAGCAGTCAATCCGGAGATAGCAATCAGCCCCAGCATTTT. Amino acids: CASSQSGDSNQPQHF. The J gene is TRBJ1-5, the V gene TRBV23-1; D not certain. TRBV23-1 is an open reading frame whose function is uncertain. The ends were cut back, 0 bases at V and 0 bases at J, with 6 bases in the middle. The CDR3 is 15 amino acids.

The chain recombines TRBV29-1 with TRBJ2-7, with D possibly being TRBD1 (6 bases). The CDR3 sequence is 11 residues long. In germline, CDR1 is SQVTM, CDR2 ANQGSEA. V was trimmed by 6 bases and J by 6 bases, leaving 12 bases between them. The CDR3 loop is CSVALGAEQYF. The CDR3 nucleotides are TGCAGCGTGGCTTTGGGGGCCGAGCAGTACTTC.

In this sample, this clone turned up once. This chain connects TRBV27 to TRBJ1-1; the D is unclear. The V end was cut by 3 bases, the J end by 0 bases, with 8 bases between. From germline, CDR1 is MNHEY and CDR2 SMNVEV (reference sequence). The CDR3 loop spans 14 amino acids. The DNA of the CDR3 is TGTGCCAGCAGTTTCCATGCGTTGAACACTGAAGCTTTCTTT. Translating it yields CASSFHALNTEAFF.

The rearrangement uses TRBV9 and TRBJ1-5, with 9 bases fitting TRBD1. Germline lookup yields CDR1 SGDLS and CDR2 YYNGEE. Losses at the gene ends were 0 bases for V and 9 bases for J; bases not matched to a gene: 7. The CDR3 covers 15 residues. The CDR3 nucleotides read TGTGCCAGCAGCGTAGGGGGACAGGGTATGGGGCCCCAGCATTTT. It translates to CASSVGGQGMGPQHF.